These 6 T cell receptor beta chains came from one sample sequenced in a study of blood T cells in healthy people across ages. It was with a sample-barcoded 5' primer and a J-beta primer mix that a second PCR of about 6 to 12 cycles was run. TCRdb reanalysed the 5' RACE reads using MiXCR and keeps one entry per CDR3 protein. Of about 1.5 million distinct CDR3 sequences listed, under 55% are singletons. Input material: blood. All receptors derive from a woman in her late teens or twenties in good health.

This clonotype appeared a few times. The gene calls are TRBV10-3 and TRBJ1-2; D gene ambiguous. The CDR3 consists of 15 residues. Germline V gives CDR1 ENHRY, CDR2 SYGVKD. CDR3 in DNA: TGTGCGATCCGGGGAAATAATTCTCCTAACTATGGCTACACCTTC. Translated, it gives CAIRGNNSPNYGYTF.

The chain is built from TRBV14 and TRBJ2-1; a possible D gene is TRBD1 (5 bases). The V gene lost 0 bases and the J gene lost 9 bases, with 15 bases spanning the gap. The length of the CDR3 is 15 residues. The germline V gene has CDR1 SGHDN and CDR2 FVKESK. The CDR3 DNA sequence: TGTGCCAGCAGCCAAGATGCCCAGGGTATTAGTGAGCAGTTCTTC. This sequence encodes CASSQDAQGISEQFF.

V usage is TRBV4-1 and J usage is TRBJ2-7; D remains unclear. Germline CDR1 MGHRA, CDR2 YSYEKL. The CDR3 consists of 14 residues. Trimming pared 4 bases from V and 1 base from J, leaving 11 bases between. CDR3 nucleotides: TGCGCCAGCAGCCCGCAGACGGTATCCTACGAGCAGTACTTC. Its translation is CASSPQTVSYEQYF.

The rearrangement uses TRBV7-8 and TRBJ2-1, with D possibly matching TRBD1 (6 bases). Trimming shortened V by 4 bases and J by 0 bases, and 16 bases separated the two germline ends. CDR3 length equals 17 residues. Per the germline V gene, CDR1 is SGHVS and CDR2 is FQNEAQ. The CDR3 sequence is CASSYVQGLGSYNEQFF. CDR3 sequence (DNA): TGTGCCAGCAGCTACGTACAGGGATTGGGCTCCTACAATGAGCAGTTCTTC.

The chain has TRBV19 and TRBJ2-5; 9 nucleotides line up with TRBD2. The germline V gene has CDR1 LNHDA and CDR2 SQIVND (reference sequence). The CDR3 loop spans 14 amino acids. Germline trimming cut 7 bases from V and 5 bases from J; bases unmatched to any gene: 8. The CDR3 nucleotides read TGTGCCAGTAACGGCGGGGGGGCCTTTGAGACCCAGTACTTC. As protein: CASNGGGAFETQYF.

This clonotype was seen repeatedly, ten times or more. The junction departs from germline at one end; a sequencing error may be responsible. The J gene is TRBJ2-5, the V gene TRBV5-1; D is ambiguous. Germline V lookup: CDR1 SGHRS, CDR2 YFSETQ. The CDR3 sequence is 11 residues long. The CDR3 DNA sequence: TGTGCCAGCAGTAACCAAGAGACCCAGTACTTC. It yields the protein CASSNQETQYF.